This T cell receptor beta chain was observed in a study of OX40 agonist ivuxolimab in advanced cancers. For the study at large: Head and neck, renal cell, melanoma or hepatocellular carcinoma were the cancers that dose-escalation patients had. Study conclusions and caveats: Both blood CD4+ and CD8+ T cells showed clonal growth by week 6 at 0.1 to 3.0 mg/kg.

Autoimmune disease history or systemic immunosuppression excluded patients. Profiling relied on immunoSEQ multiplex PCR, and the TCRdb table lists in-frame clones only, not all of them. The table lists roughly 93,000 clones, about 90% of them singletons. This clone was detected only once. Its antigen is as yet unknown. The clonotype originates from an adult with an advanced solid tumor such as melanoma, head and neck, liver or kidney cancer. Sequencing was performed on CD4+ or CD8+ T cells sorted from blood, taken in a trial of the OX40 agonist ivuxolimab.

As DNA, the CDR3 is TGTGCCAGCACCCTCGCCGGGACAGGGGATGAAAAACTGTTTTTT. It codes for CASTLAGTGDEKLFF. The genes are TRBV28 and TRBJ1-4; 10 bases line up with TRBD1. CDR1 and CDR2 (germline): MDHEN, SYDVKM. The CDR3 has 15 amino acids. Germline trimming cut 7 bases from V and 6 bases from J; bases unmatched to any gene: 8. The entire variable domain, with the rest obtained from reference TRBV28 and TRBJ1-4, is as follows: DVKVTQSSRYLVKRTGEKVFLECVQDMDHENMFWYRQDPGLGLRLIYFSYDVKMKEKGDIPEGYSVSREKKERFSLILESASTNQTSMYLCASTLAGTGDEKLFFGSGTQLSVL.